This T cell receptor (beta chain) was retrieved from a study of T-cell reconstitution after alpha-beta-depleted transplantation in children. The CDR3 totals 15 residues. CDR1 MNHEY and CDR2 SMNVEV come from the germline V gene (reference sequence). The V gene end was trimmed by 6 bases and the J gene end by 6 bases; junction bases not matched to a gene: 9. Unique molecular identifiers were incorporated into the prepared TCRbeta library. MiXCR was run by TCRdb on the PCR reads, yielding one entry per CDR3 protein. The sample includes 250,000 to 300,000 distinct CDR3 sequences, 9.5% to 10% of them seen just once. This clonotype has at least ten counts.

Specimen: PBMCs from the stem cell graft donor, collected from the stem cell graft. The chain carries TRBV27 and TRBJ2-2, with 8 bases matching TRBD1. This TCR derives from a human donor who donated a stem cell graft to a child with SCID. As DNA, the CDR3 is TGTGCCAGCAGGAGACAGGGGTTCTTCCCCGGGGAGCTGTTTTTT. As protein: CASRRQGFFPGELFF.